The 17 T cell receptor beta chains below all came from one sample that was sequenced in a study of Ad26.COV2.S vaccination and SARS-CoV-2 variants. As for treatment: some 20 received Ad26.COV2.S at low or high dose, single or two shots; several received placebo; per-sample allocation not given. Sampling happened 63 days after the first vaccine or placebo injection. Libraries were prepared by immunoSEQ multiplex PCR; TCRdb keeps only in-frame clonotypes and omits some of them. The table records roughly 300,000 clones, around 89% of them present only once. The sequencing here drew on peripheral blood, taken in a trial of Ad26.COV2.S vaccine versus placebo. The receptors stem from a person between 18 and 65 years old who received the Ad26.COV2.S COVID-19 vaccine or a placebo.

The CDR3 DNA follows: TGTGCCACCAGCAGAGAGAGCGGGGTGACAGATACGCAGTATTTT. Translating it yields CATSRESGVTDTQYF. The chain joins TRBV15 to TRBJ2-3, with 7 positions matching TRBD2. The V gene's germline CDR1 is LNHNV and CDR2 YYDKDF (reference sequence). The ends lost 0 bases at V and 3 bases at J; junction bases unmatched: 3. The CDR3 is made up of 15 amino acids.

J is TRBJ2-7 and V is TRBV30, with no clear D. V dropped 2 bases and J dropped 2 bases, with 10 bases sitting between them. The germline V gene has CDR1 GTSNPN and CDR2 SVGIG (reference sequence). The CDR3 sequence is 13 residues long. The CDR3 DNA reads TGTGCCTGGAGTACACGGGTTACCTACGAGCAGTACTTC. This encodes CAWSTRVTYEQYF.

The chain couples TRBV19 to TRBJ1-5; weak D call: TRBD1 (5 bases). The CDR3 extends over 17 amino acids. The V gene's germline CDR1 is LNHDA and CDR2 SQIVND (reference sequence). V was shortened by 3 bases and J by 5 bases, with 20 bases between the two germline ends. The CDR3 DNA is TGTGCCAGTAGTATCGGTGCCGGGACCCTCCTTGATCAGCCCCAGCATTTT. The encoded protein is CASSIGAGTLLDQPQHF.

This clone has only one observation. This rearrangement joins TRBV23-1 to TRBJ2-7; 10 bases map to TRBD1. TRBV23-1 counts as an open reading frame of uncertain function. V lost 5 bases to trimming and J lost 2 bases; unmatched junction nucleotides: 18. This CDR3 contains 19 residues. CDR3 residues: CASSSDRGRLGTLPYEQYF. CDR3 DNA sequence: TGCGCCAGCAGTTCCGACAGGGGGCGCCTAGGGACCCTGCCCTACGAGCAGTACTTC.

This chain uses TRBV11-2 with TRBJ2-1; 12 nucleotides line up with TRBD2. The CDR3 has 15 amino acids. With V trimmed by 6 bases and J by 5 bases, 5 bases remained unmatched. Germline V gives CDR1 SGHAT, CDR2 FQNNGV. The CDR3 loop is CASRRTSGINNEQFF. The CDR3 nucleotides read TGTGCCAGCAGGAGGACTAGCGGGATTAACAATGAGCAGTTCTTC.

The chain links TRBV24-1 to TRBJ2-3; 11 bases align to TRBD2. J was trimmed by 6 bases and V by 1 base; bases with no gene match: 5. Germline CDR1 reads KGHDR; CDR2 reads SFDVKD. This CDR3 spans 16 amino acids. The CDR3 sequence is CATSDFTSGRVDTQYF. The CDR3 DNA is TGTGCCACCAGTGATTTTACTAGCGGGAGAGTGGATACGCAGTATTTT.

This clone was counted between two and nine times. CDR3 DNA: TGTGCCAGCAGCCTGGGACAGGTGGAAGAGACCCAGTACTTC. As protein: CASSLGQVEETQYF. This chain connects TRBV7-2 to TRBJ2-5, with TRBD1 identical over 8 bases. V shed 5 bases and J 3 bases; nucleotides not matched to a gene: 5. Germline V gene sequence: CDR1 SGHTA, CDR2 FQGNSA. The CDR3 is 14 amino acids. The whole variable domain, remainder taken from reference TRBV7-2 and TRBJ2-5, is GAGVSQSPSNKVTEKGKDVELRCDPISGHTALYWYRQSLGQGLEFLIYFQGNSAPDKSGLPSDRFSAERTGGSVSTLTIQRTQQEDSAVYLCASSLGQVEETQYFGPGTRLLVL.

The V call is TRBV27, the J call TRBJ1-1, with D perhaps TRBD1 (6 bases). V dropped 2 bases and J dropped 5 bases, with 12 bases sitting between them. Germline CDR1 reads MNHEY; CDR2 reads SMNVEV (reference sequence). This CDR3 region has 14 residues. CDR3 region: CASSLLGGETEAFF. The CDR3 nucleotides read TGTGCCAGCAGTTTACTAGGGGGTGAGACTGAAGCTTTCTTT.

The chain has TRBV4-1 and TRBJ2-1, with D unclear. Germline CDR1 and CDR2: MGHRA and YSYEKL. CDR3 length: 12 residues. The ends were cut back, 1 base at V and 10 bases at J, with 8 bases in the middle. The CDR3 spells CASSQVGREQFF. The CDR3 DNA is TGCGCCAGCAGCCAAGTAGGGCGGGAGCAGTTCTTC.

The CDR3 is CASSSRKLRGNEQFF. In DNA, the CDR3 is TGTGCCAGTAGTAGCAGGAAACTAAGAGGGAATGAGCAGTTCTTC. This sequence joins TRBV19 and TRBJ2-1, with D perhaps matching TRBD2 (5 bases). Trimming left V 4 bases short and J 7 bases short, with 17 bases between. Looked up from germline, CDR1 is LNHDA and CDR2 is SQIVND (reference sequence). There are 15 residues in the CDR3. Complete variable domain (other parts from reference TRBV19 and TRBJ2-1): DGGITQSPKYLFRKEGQNVTLSCEQNLNHDAMYWYRQDPGQGLRLIYYSQIVNDFQKGDIAEGYSVSREKKESFPLTVTSAQKNPTAFYLCASSSRKLRGNEQFFGPGTRLTVL.

In this sample, this clone turned up once. This rearrangement joins TRBV24-1 to TRBJ2-4; 12 bases are a match to TRBD2. The V segment lost 2 bases and the J segment 6 bases; nucleotides outside the gene matches: 1. The CDR3 covers 15 residues. Looked up from germline, CDR1 is KGHDR and CDR2 is SFDVKD. CDR3 DNA: TGTGCCACCAGTGATTCTAGCGGGAGGGGAAACATTCAGTACTTC. This sequence encodes CATSDSSGRGNIQYF.

The chain uses TRBV7-3 and TRBJ1-1; D unresolved. Trimming took off 10 bases at V and 3 bases at J, with 21 bases between the two ends. This CDR3 is 15 amino acids long. CDR1 is SGHTA and CDR2 is FQGTGA in the germline V gene. The CDR3 spells CAISPRAYSDTEAFF. The CDR3 DNA is TGTGCCATCTCTCCCCGGGCTTATAGCGACACTGAAGCTTTCTTT.

The chain joins TRBV29-1 to TRBJ2-1; tentatively, D is TRBD2 (6 bases). The CDR3 loop spans 16 amino acids. Trimming took 7 bases from V and 1 from J, leaving 20 bases between them. CDR1 and CDR2 from the germline V gene are SQVTM and ANQGSEA. The CDR3 sequence is CSALTPSGRSYNEQFF. CDR3 bases: TGCAGCGCGTTGACGCCCAGTGGGAGGTCCTACAATGAGCAGTTCTTC.

The chain uses TRBV19 and TRBJ2-1; perhaps TRBD2 as D (5 bases). CDR1 and CDR2 (germline): LNHDA, SQIVND (reference sequence). The CDR3 runs 15 residues. V lost 3 bases and J 4 bases, leaving 13 bases between the germline ends. CDR3 coding DNA: TGTGCCAGTAGTATCGGCGGGCATTGGTACAATGAGCAGTTCTTC. Protein product: CASSIGGHWYNEQFF.

This chain connects TRBV6-1 to TRBJ2-7, with 7 bases identical to TRBD1. The CDR3 runs 14 residues. Losses at the gene ends were 1 base for V and 9 bases for J; bases not matched to a gene: 9. Germline V lookup: CDR1 MNHNS, CDR2 SASEGT. The CDR3 DNA sequence: TGTGCCAGCAGTGAAGTGACAGGGTCCTCTACGCAGTACTTC. It is translated as CASSEVTGSSTQYF.

This clone has just one count. The rearrangement joins TRBV19 to TRBJ2-1; TRBD1 is a possible D gene (5 bases). Deletions cut 3 bases from V and 8 bases from J, with 17 bases between. Germline-derived CDR1 and CDR2 are LNHDA and SQIVND (reference sequence). This CDR3 comprises 15 residues. CDR3 sequence (DNA): TGTGCCAGTAGTATGCAGGGTATGAGGCCGGATGAGCAGTTCTTC. Protein: CASSMQGMRPDEQFF.

J is TRBJ2-3 and V is TRBV15; 7 nucleotides agree with TRBD2. Germline loops: CDR1 LNHNV, CDR2 YYDKDF (reference sequence). This CDR3 region has 18 residues. V dropped 0 bases and J dropped 0; count of bases not matched to a gene: 9. The CDR3 loop is CATSRDDLAGVSTDTQYF. CDR3 nucleotides: TGTGCCACCAGCAGAGATGATCTGGCGGGGGTTAGCACAGATACGCAGTATTTT.